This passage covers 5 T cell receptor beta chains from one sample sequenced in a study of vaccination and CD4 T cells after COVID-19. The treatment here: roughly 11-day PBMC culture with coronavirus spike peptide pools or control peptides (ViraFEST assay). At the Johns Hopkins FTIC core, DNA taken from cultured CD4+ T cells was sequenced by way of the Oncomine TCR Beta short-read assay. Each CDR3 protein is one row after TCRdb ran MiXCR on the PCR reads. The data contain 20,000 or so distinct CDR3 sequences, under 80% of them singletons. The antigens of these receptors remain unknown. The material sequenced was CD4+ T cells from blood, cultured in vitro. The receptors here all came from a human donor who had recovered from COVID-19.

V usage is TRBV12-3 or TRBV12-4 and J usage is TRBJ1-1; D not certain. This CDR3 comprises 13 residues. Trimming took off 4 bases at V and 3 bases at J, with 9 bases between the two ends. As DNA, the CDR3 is TGTGCCAGCAGTTCGGAAGGTTACACTGAAGCTTTCTTT. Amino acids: CASSSEGYTEAFF.

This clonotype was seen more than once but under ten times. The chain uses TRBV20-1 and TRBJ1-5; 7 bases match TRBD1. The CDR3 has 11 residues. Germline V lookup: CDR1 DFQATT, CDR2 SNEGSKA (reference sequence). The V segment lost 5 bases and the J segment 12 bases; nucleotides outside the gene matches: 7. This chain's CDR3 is CSAGGQAGQHF. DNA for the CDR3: TGCAGTGCTGGAGGACAGGCGGGCCAGCATTTT.

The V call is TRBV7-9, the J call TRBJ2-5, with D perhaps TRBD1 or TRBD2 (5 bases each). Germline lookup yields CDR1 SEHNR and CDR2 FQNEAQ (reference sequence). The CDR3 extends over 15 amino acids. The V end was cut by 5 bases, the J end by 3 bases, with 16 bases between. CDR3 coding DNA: TGTGCCAGCAGCCAGCACCGGGACGGCGAAGAGACCCAGTACTTC. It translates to CASSQHRDGEETQYF.

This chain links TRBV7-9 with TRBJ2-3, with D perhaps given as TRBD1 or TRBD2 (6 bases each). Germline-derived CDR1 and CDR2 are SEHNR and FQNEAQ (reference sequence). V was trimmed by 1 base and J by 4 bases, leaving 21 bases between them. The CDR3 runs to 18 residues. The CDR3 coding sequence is TGTGCCAGCAGCTTAGGCTCCTGGGCCCGAGGGGGGTCAGATACGCAGTATTTT. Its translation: CASSLGSWARGGSDTQYF.

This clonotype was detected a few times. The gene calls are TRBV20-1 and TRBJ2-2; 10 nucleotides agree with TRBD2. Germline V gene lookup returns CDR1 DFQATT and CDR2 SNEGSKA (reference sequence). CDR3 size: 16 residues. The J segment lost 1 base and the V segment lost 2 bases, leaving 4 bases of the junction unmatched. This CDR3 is CSARNGLAENTGELFF. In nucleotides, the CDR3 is TGCAGTGCTAGAAACGGACTAGCGGAGAACACCGGGGAGCTGTTTTTT.